Listed below are T cell receptor beta chains from one sample, sequenced in a study of CD8 T cells in Susac syndrome. TCRdb recomputed calls from the immunoSEQ multiplex PCR reads with MiXCR, one row per CDR3 protein. This sample has tens of thousands of distinct CDR3 sequences, with 90% to 95% found just once. Sequencing used CD8+ T cells from PBMCs. The receptors come from a human donor with Susac syndrome. Both conserved end residues are part of each CDR3. D genes are given only for firm matches. Not every row has a clone size; where given, it reads once, few, many or a size class.

NA	TRBD2	TRBV20-1	TRBJ2-3	TGCAGTGCTAGCCTCCCTACTAGCGGGGTTAGCACAGATACGCAGTATTTT	CSASLPTSGVSTDTQYF
NA	TRBD1	TRBV28	TRBJ1-2	TGTGCCAGCAGGATGACCCACAGGGGCGGCTACACCTTC	CASRMTHRGGYTF
NA	NA	TRBV28	TRBJ2-7	TGTGCCAGCAGCCCGCGCCGGGCCGAGGGGTACTTC	CASSPRRAEGYF
NA	TRBD1	TRBV19	TRBJ2-5	TGTGCCAGTAGTATAGATCGAGGCAGGGGGAGAGAGACCCAGTACTTC	CASSIDRGRGRETQYF
NA	TRBD1	TRBV30	TRBJ1-4	TGTGCCTGGAGTGGGGTCGGGACAGGGGATGAAAAACTGTTTTTT	CAWSGVGTGDEKLFF
NA	NA	TRBV4-3	TRBJ1-6	TGCGCCAGCAGCCAAGAAACATGGGGGGCCCTCCACTTT	CASSQETWGALHF
NA	NA	TRBV4-1	TRBJ2-3	TGCGCCAGCAGCCAAGAGGGACGGACAGATACGCAGTATTTT	CASSQEGRTDTQYF
NA	TRBD1	TRBV4-1	TRBJ1-1	TGCGCCAGCAGCTTGGACAGGCTGAACACTGAAGCTTTCTTT	CASSLDRLNTEAFF
NA	TRBD1	TRBV4-3	TRBJ1-4	TGCGCCAGCAGCCCACAGGATCCGGGACAGGGGAGTGAAAAACTGTTTTTT	CASSPQDPGQGSEKLFF
NA	NA	TRBV7-3	TRBJ2-7	TGTGCCAGCAGTGTCGGGGCAGGGCCTCTCTACGAGCAGTACTTC	CASSVGAGPLYEQYF
NA	NA	TRBV7-2	TRBJ1-2	TGTGCCAGCAGCTTACTTCTCTGGGGGGTTTGGATCTATGGCTACACCTTC	CASSLLLWGVWIYGYTF
NA	NA	TRBV14	TRBJ1-2	TGTGCCAGCAGCCTACGCCCGGGACTCTATGGCTACACCTTC	CASSLRPGLYGYTF
NA	TRBD1	TRBV9	TRBJ1-1	TGTGCCAGCAGCCAAAGCGATTGGACAGGGGACATGAACACTGAAGCTTTCTTT	CASSQSDWTGDMNTEAFF
NA	NA	TRBV27	TRBJ1-5	TGTGCCAGCAGTCAGGACTTTAATAGCAATCAGCCCCAGCATTTT	CASSQDFNSNQPQHF
NA	NA	TRBV7-9	TRBJ1-1	TGTGCCAGCAGTGCCCCGGGGCAGATGAACACTGAAGCTTTCTTT	CASSAPGQMNTEAFF
NA	TRBD1	TRBV2	TRBJ2-7	TGTGCCCGCTCCAGGGGGCGTGAGAGCTCCTACGAGCAGTACTTC	CARSRGRESSYEQYF
once	TRBD1	TRBV11-2	TRBJ2-3	TGTGCCAGCAGCGACCAAGGAAGGACAGGCCACGGGGATACGCAGTATTTT	CASSDQGRTGHGDTQYF
NA	NA	TRBV4-3	TRBJ2-3	TGCGCCAGCAGCCCCTCCTGGACCCCCAGGTGGGACACCCAAACAGATACGCAGTATTTT	CASSPSWTPRWDTQTDTQYF
NA	NA	TRBV9	TRBJ2-7	TGTGCCAGCAGCGCCCCCTCCTACGAGCAGTACTTC	CASSAPSYEQYF
NA	NA	TRBV28	TRBJ2-7	TGTGCCAGCAGTTTGACTAGTTTGTACGAGCAGTACTTC	CASSLTSLYEQYF
NA	NA	TRBV5-1	TRBJ1-1	TGCGCCAGCAGCCTTACAAAGACTGAAGCTTTCTTT	CASSLTKTEAFF
NA	NA	TRBV28	TRBJ2-7	TGTGCCAGCAGCCGGAGGGGGGGGCGCGTAGGCGAGCAGTACTTC	CASSRRGGRVGEQYF
NA	TRBD2	TRBV20-1	TRBJ2-3	TGCAGTGCTAGAGGCCCTAGCGGTATTAGCACAGATACGCAGTATTTT	CSARGPSGISTDTQYF
NA	NA	TRBV24-1	TRBJ2-1	TGTGCCACCAGTGATTTTGCAGGGTACAATGAGCAGTTCTTC	CATSDFAGYNEQFF
NA	TRBD1	TRBV27	TRBJ2-1	TGTGCCAGCAGTCCACTACCGGGACAGGGGGGCAATGAGCAGTTCTTC	CASSPLPGQGGNEQFF
NA	TRBD1	TRBV14	TRBJ1-2	TGTGCCAGCAGCCAAGAGTGGGCAGGGGGACTCAACTATGGCTACACCTTC	CASSQEWAGGLNYGYTF
NA	NA	TRBV4-1	TRBJ2-1	TGCGCCAGCAGTTACCGGGACTACAATGAGCAGTTCTTC	CASSYRDYNEQFF
NA	NA	TRBV7-3	TRBJ2-1	TGTGCCAGCAGCTTATCAGCCAAGGGCAAGCAGTTCTTC	CASSLSAKGKQFF
NA	NA	TRBV2	TRBJ1-5	TGTGCCAGCACTTGGACAGCGTCCCAGCCCCAGCATTTT	CASTWTASQPQHF
few	TRBD2	TRBV7-9	TRBJ2-7	TGTGCCAGCAGCTTAGCGTCGGGAGGCGAGCAGTACTTC	CASSLASGGEQYF
NA	TRBD1	TRBV29-1	TRBJ2-3	TGCAGCCTCCCCATAACAGGGGGGGATACGCAGTATTTT	CSLPITGGDTQYF
NA	NA	TRBV13	TRBJ2-4	TGTGCCAGCAGCTCCACCGTTTTAGCCAAAAACATTCAGTACTTC	CASSSTVLAKNIQYF
few	NA	TRBV6-1	TRBJ1-2	TGTGCCAGCAGCCCCGGGGGGGGCACTGGCTACACCTTC	CASSPGGGTGYTF
NA	NA	TRBV3-1	TRBJ2-4	TGTGCCAGCAGCCAAGATGGGGGGTACATTCAGTACTTC	CASSQDGGYIQYF
NA	NA	TRBV12-3/TRBV12-4	TRBJ2-7	TGTGCCAGCAGCCAATCGGAAGGGGGGGAGCAGTACTTC	CASSQSEGGEQYF